Following are 12 T cell receptor beta chains from one sample sequenced in a study of T cell responses to AZD1222 COVID-19 vaccine. Data came from immunoSEQ multiplex PCR; TCRdb stores just in-frame clones and leaves some out. The data hold some 71,000 clones, with approximately 90% observed a single time. The sequences come from peripheral blood, collected 28 days after the second AZD1222 dose. The receptor source for this set is an adult who received the AZD1222 COVID-19 vaccine.

This clone was counted a few times. This chain connects TRBV19 to TRBJ2-2; possible D gene TRBD1, 5 bases. Germline values: CDR1 LNHDA, CDR2 SQIVND (reference sequence). Trimming pared 5 bases from V and 5 bases from J, leaving 21 bases between. The length of the CDR3 is 17 residues. CDR3 loop: CASSEGWATAITGELFF. In DNA, the CDR3 is TGTGCCAGTAGTGAAGGGTGGGCGACAGCAATTACCGGGGAGCTGTTTTTT.

Written as DNA, the CDR3 is TGTGCCAGCAGCACCGGGGCGAACACTGAAGCTTTCTTT. This sequence encodes CASSTGANTEAFF. V is TRBV11-2 and J is TRBJ1-1; maybe TRBD1 (5 bases). The CDR3 loop spans 13 amino acids. Germline assignment: CDR1 SGHAT and CDR2 FQNNGV. The V end lost 5 bases, the J end lost 1 base, and 8 bases lay between the germline ends.

The chain has TRBV12-5 and TRBJ2-7; D gene uncertain. The V end was cut by 6 bases, the J end by 2 bases, with 8 bases between. Looked up from germline, CDR1 is LGHNT and CDR2 is FRNRAP. There are 12 residues in the CDR3. The CDR3 bases are TGTGCTAGTGGCCCTGATCCCTACGAGCAGTACTTC. It encodes CASGPDPYEQYF.

The chain employs TRBV18 and TRBJ1-5; unclear D gene. The CDR3 is 15 residues long. Trimming shortened V by 2 bases and J by 6 bases, and 14 bases separated the two germline ends. The V gene's germline CDR1 is KGHSH and CDR2 LQKENI. The CDR3 DNA reads TGTGCCAGCTCACCAGGACGGGATTCTCCTCAGCCCCAGCATTTT. It yields the protein CASSPGRDSPQPQHF.

The J gene is TRBJ2-5, the V gene TRBV3-1 (or the pseudogene TRBV3-2), with a possible D match to TRBD1 (6 bases). V lost 7 bases to trimming and J lost 5 bases, with 14 bases between them. The CDR3 is 13 amino acids. Germline lookup yields CDR1 LGHDT and CDR2 YNNKEL (reference sequence). Here the CDR3 DNA reads TGTGCCAGCAAATGGGGGCGGCTGGAGACCCAGTACTTC. It encodes CASKWGRLETQYF.

The chain uses TRBV6-6 and TRBJ1-2, with D perhaps matching TRBD1 (6 bases). The germline gives CDR1 MNHNY, CDR2 SVGAGI (reference sequence). This CDR3 is 15 amino acids long. V was trimmed by 5 bases and J by 9 bases, leaving 22 bases between them. CDR3 amino acids: CASSQSTGQTLSYTF. The CDR3 DNA reads as TGTGCCAGCAGTCAGAGTACTGGACAGACACTCAGCTACACCTTC.

The chain has TRBV6-6 and TRBJ2-2; the D is unclear. Germline values: CDR1 MNHNY, CDR2 SVGAGI (reference sequence). Trimming took 5 bases from V and 1 from J, leaving 14 bases between them. The CDR3 length is 16 residues. The CDR3 DNA sequence: TGTGCCAGCAGTCGGTCGGGTACGGAGAACACCGGGGAGCTGTTTTTT. Its translation: CASSRSGTENTGELFF.

This clone has more than one count but fewer than ten. V and J are TRBV30 and TRBJ2-2; weak D call: TRBD1 (6 bases). Germline CDR1 reads GTSNPN; CDR2 reads SVGIG (reference sequence). CDR3 length: 13 residues. Deletions cut 4 bases from V and 6 bases from J, with 12 bases between. The chain's CDR3 is CAWTPGQSGELFF. The CDR3 nucleotides read TGTGCCTGGACCCCCGGACAGTCCGGGGAGCTGTTTTTT.

The chain has TRBV5-1 and TRBJ2-1, with D unclear. With 0 bases removed from V and 3 bases from J, the gap between germline ends came to 7 bases. There are 14 residues in the CDR3. CDR1 is SGHRS, CDR2 YFSETQ, per germline. The CDR3 protein is CASSLGEDYNEQFF. The CDR3 nucleotides are TGCGCCAGCAGCTTGGGTGAAGACTACAATGAGCAGTTCTTC.

This clone was recorded only once. The J gene is TRBJ2-6, the V gene TRBV3-1 (or the pseudogene TRBV3-2); 7 nucleotides match TRBD2. CDR3 length: 18 amino acids. The J segment lost 2 bases and the V segment lost 4 bases, leaving 11 bases of the junction unmatched. Per germline, CDR1 LGHDT and CDR2 YNNKEL (reference sequence). The CDR3 region has the DNA TGTGCCAGCAGCCCCCTACCTAGCGGAGGAACTGGGGCCAACGTCCTGACTTTC. Protein sequence: CASSPLPSGGTGANVLTF.

The chain combines TRBV11-3 with TRBJ2-7; D possibly corresponds to TRBD2 (5 bases). The germline CDR1 and CDR2 sequences are SGHNT and YENEEA. Trimming shortened V by 5 bases and J by 0 bases, and 14 bases separated the two germline ends. This CDR3 has 15 residues. CDR3 bases: TGTGCCAGCAGCCCCCGGACTGGGAGCTCCTACGAGCAGTACTTC. This sequence encodes CASSPRTGSSYEQYF. Full variable domain (missing parts from reference TRBV11-3 and TRBJ2-7): EAGVVQSPRYKIIEKKQPVAFWCNPISGHNTLYWYLQNLGQGPELLIRYENEEAVDDSQLPKDRFSAERLKGVDSTLKIQPAELGDSAVYLCASSPRTGSSYEQYFGPGTRLTVT.

The rearrangement links TRBV4-1 to TRBJ2-7, with 7 nucleotides matching TRBD1. The CDR3 runs to 17 residues. Germline CDR1 reads MGHRA; CDR2 reads YSYEKL. The ends lost 0 bases at V and 2 bases at J; junction bases unmatched: 10. Here the CDR3 reads CASSQDHRGPTPYEQYF. In nucleotides, the CDR3 is TGCGCCAGCAGCCAAGACCACAGGGGACCCACCCCCTACGAGCAGTACTTC.